This entry is about one T cell receptor beta chain. The source of the sample is a study of blood T cell repertoires in COVID-19. Looking at the study overall: The study drew acute and convalescent COVID-19 samples from the United States, Italy and Spain.

The V and J ends lost 1 base and 5 bases, in that order; junction bases with no gene match: 5. The length of the CDR3 is 15 residues. The germline CDR1 and CDR2 sequences are SGHAT and FQDESV (reference sequence). Measured with immunoSEQ multiplex PCR; TCRdb has only the in-frame clones, and not every one. The sample consists of 30,000 or so clones, roughly 84% of them appearing once. The gene calls are TRBV11-1 and TRBJ2-3; TRBD2 aligns across 8 bases. The TCR originated in a man aged 55 to 70 with active COVID-19. Specimen: peripheral blood. The CDR3 here is CASSLVPSGGDTQYF. The CDR3 bases are TGTGCCAGCAGCTTAGTGCCAAGCGGGGGAGATACGCAGTATTTT.